This TCR beta chain was retrieved from a study of shared T cell receptors in the human thymus. There are 16 residues in the CDR3. Germline V gene sequence: CDR1 ENHRY, CDR2 SYGVKD. Trimming removed 4 bases from V and 0 bases from J, with 13 bases in between. Method: immunoSEQ multiplex PCR; TCRdb's copy keeps in-frame clones and lacks some. The sample yields about 660,000 clones, approximately 87% seen once. The sample was also reused in another study, on human thymus T cells. Per that study: The study used thymus tissue resected during corrective heart surgery. The authors found apparently biased V and J gene usage in thymic and blood repertoires. Thymic TCR repertoires of unrelated people reportedly overlapped highly.

Sequencing used thymocytes. The J gene is TRBJ1-3, the V gene TRBV10-3; no clear D. This clonotype was sampled from a boy under two years old with a congenital heart defect. The CDR3 nucleotides are TGTGCCATCAGTGGCAGGAGCGGGGTCTCTGGAAACACCATATATTTT. Translated: CAISGRSGVSGNTIYF.